A selection of T cell receptor beta chains follows, all from one sample in a study of technical replicates of blood from a few donors. Repertoires were generated with immunoSEQ multiplex PCR, while TCRdb's copy carries only in-frame clones and drops some. Here the sample spans around 100,000 clones, 96% being singletons. What was sequenced was T cells isolated from PBMCs. The receptor source for this set is a human donor in good health. The CDR3 runs from the conserved cysteine through the conserved F or W. D genes are given only for firm matches. Size is omitted from some rows. Given values are once, few, many or a class for expanded clones.

v_call	d_call	clone_size	j_call	cdr3_nt	cdr3_aa
TRBV6-1	TRBD1	-	TRBJ1-4	TGTGCCAGCAGTGACCGACAGGGGGATAATGAAAAACTGTTTTTT	CASSDRQGDNEKLFF
TRBV10-3	TRBD1	-	TRBJ1-2	TGTGCCATCAGTGAGTCGGGACAGGGTCCGGGCAACTATGGCTACACCTTC	CAISESGQGPGNYGYTF
TRBV19	-	-	TRBJ2-7	TGTGCCAGTGGAAATTCGGGAGAAGGGGCCTACGAGCAGTACTTC	CASGNSGEGAYEQYF
TRBV7-8	-	-	TRBJ1-5	TGTGCCAGCGGGAACAGGGTAAATCAGCCCCAGCATTTT	CASGNRVNQPQHF
TRBV5-1	TRBD1	-	TRBJ2-7	TGCGCCAGCAGCTTAGGACAGGGGCGATACGAGCAGTACTTC	CASSLGQGRYEQYF
TRBV7-6	TRBD1	-	TRBJ2-7	TGTGCCAGCAGCATCGGGACAGAGAGCTCCTACGAGCAGTACTTC	CASSIGTESSYEQYF
TRBV13	TRBD1	-	TRBJ1-2	TGTGCCAGCAGCTTAAGACAGGGAACTAATAACTATGGCTACACCTTC	CASSLRQGTNNYGYTF
TRBV7-3	-	-	TRBJ2-1	TGTGCCAGCAGCCAAGGCTTTGGAGGGACAGATGAAAATGAGCAGTTCTTC	CASSQGFGGTDENEQFF
TRBV18	-	-	TRBJ1-3	TGTGCCAGCTCACCACGGACAAGAGATGGAAACACCATATATTTT	CASSPRTRDGNTIYF
TRBV6-1	-	-	TRBJ1-2	TGTGCCAGCAGTGAAGGCCAGTTCTATGGCTACACCTTC	CASSEGQFYGYTF
TRBV7-9	-	-	TRBJ2-5	TGTGCCAGCAGCTTAGCCTACGGGGGGCTGGAGACCCAGTACTTC	CASSLAYGGLETQYF
TRBV18	TRBD2	once	TRBJ2-1	TGTGCCAGCTCACCTCGGAATGAACTAGCGGGGACGTACAATGAGCAGTTCTTC	CASSPRNELAGTYNEQFF
TRBV7-7	-	-	TRBJ2-2	TGTGCCAGCAGGTTAGCCCCGGACACCGGGGAGCTGTTTTTT	CASRLAPDTGELFF
TRBV4-1	-	-	TRBJ1-3	TGCGCCAGCAGCCAACCAACGAGATCGGGAAACACCATATATTTT	CASSQPTRSGNTIYF
TRBV30	TRBD2	-	TRBJ2-6	TGTGCCTGGAGTGGGGGGAGGGTAACCTCTGGGGCCAACGTCCTGACTTTC	CAWSGGRVTSGANVLTF
TRBV28	-	-	TRBJ2-7	TGTGCCAGCAGTTTACCTTCTCGAGGGGGTAACGAGCAGTACTTC	CASSLPSRGGNEQYF
TRBV2	TRBD1	-	TRBJ2-5	TGTGCCAGCAGGCGAACAGGGGGTCCCCTTCAAGAGACCCAGTACTTC	CASRRTGGPLQETQYF
TRBV27	TRBD1	-	TRBJ2-7	TGTGCCAGCAGTCCTTTCCGGACAGGGGGTGTCTACGAGCAGTACTTC	CASSPFRTGGVYEQYF
TRBV30	TRBD1	-	TRBJ1-1	TGTGCCTGGAGTGTACAGGGGTGGGGGAACACTGAAGCTTTCTTT	CAWSVQGWGNTEAFF
TRBV6-6	TRBD1	-	TRBJ1-2	TGTGCCAGCAGTTACGGACAGGGCGACTCTGGCTACACCTTC	CASSYGQGDSGYTF
TRBV4-1	-	-	TRBJ1-5	TGCGCCAGCAGCCAAGACCCTGGGAGGGAAAAGGAGCCCCAGCATTTT	CASSQDPGREKEPQHF
TRBV14	-	-	TRBJ1-1	TGTGCCAGCAGCCTCGCGAGGTACACTGAAGCTTTCTTT	CASSLARYTEAFF
TRBV5-4	TRBD2	-	TRBJ2-1	TGTGCCAGCAGCTTACGTAGCGGGGACAATGAGCAGTTCTTC	CASSLRSGDNEQFF
TRBV13	-	-	TRBJ2-5	TGTGCCAGCAGCCTACAGGGGCGGGGAGAGACCCAGTACTTC	CASSLQGRGETQYF
TRBV7-6	-	-	TRBJ2-3	TGTGCCAGCAGCTTAGGAGCCCGCACAGATACGCAGTATTTT	CASSLGARTDTQYF
TRBV11-2	TRBD1	once	TRBJ2-5	TGTGCCAGCAGTCTCCAGGGACAGGAGGGAGAGACCCAGTACTTC	CASSLQGQEGETQYF
TRBV5-1	-	once	TRBJ1-4	TGCGCCAGCAGCTTGCTGGGGGGATCAACGGGTGAAAAACTGTTTTTT	CASSLLGGSTGEKLFF
TRBV19	-	-	TRBJ2-1	TGTGCCAGTAGTATGGGGGGGGCGGGACCTTACAATGAGCAGTTCTTC	CASSMGGAGPYNEQFF
TRBV2	-	-	TRBJ1-1	TGTGCCAGCAGTCAAACACAGACTGAAGCTTTCTTT	CASSQTQTEAFF
TRBV2	-	-	TRBJ1-5	TGTGCCAGCAGCACCAGGGGAAGTCAGCCCCAGCATTTT	CASSTRGSQPQHF
TRBV28	TRBD2	-	TRBJ2-7	TGTGCCAGCAGTCTGACGGCGGGAGTAGGACCTCGCGAGCAGTACTTC	CASSLTAGVGPREQYF
TRBV16	TRBD1	-	TRBJ2-7	TGTGCCAGCAGCCGTTCCGGGACAGGGGGCTCCTACGAGCAGTACTTC	CASSRSGTGGSYEQYF
TRBV28	TRBD1	-	TRBJ1-2	TGTGCCAGCCGCAACAGGGGGAACAACTATGGCTACACCTTC	CASRNRGNNYGYTF
TRBV9	TRBD2	-	TRBJ2-1	TGTGCCAGCAACCGGGGGGTGAGATTAGACAATGAGCAGTTCTTC	CASNRGVRLDNEQFF
TRBV21-1	-	-	TRBJ1-2	TGTGCCAGCAGCAAAGTACCCCAAAGTTCTATAAAGGACACGTACTATGGCTACACCTTC	CASSKVPQSSIKDTYYGYTF
TRBV29-1	TRBD2	-	TRBJ2-7	TGCAGCGTTCTGGGGGCGGCGGGAGGAGAGCAGTACTTC	CSVLGAAGGEQYF
TRBV5-5	TRBD1	-	TRBJ2-5	TGTGCCAGCAGATGGGGACAGGCAGGTCGAGAGACCCAGTACTTC	CASRWGQAGRETQYF
TRBV30	-	-	TRBJ1-6	TGTGCCTGGGGAGGGCTTGGTAATTCACCCCTCCACTTT	CAWGGLGNSPLHF
TRBV5-1	TRBD1	-	TRBJ2-7	TGCGCCAGCAGTTATGGGACAGGGGGCATGTACGAGCAGTACTTC	CASSYGTGGMYEQYF
TRBV6-1	-	-	TRBJ2-7	TGTGCCAGCAGGTCTGAGACCTACGAGCAGTACTTC	CASRSETYEQYF
TRBV28	-	-	TRBJ2-6	TGTGCCAGCAGTTTAGGAGCTAGCTCTGGGGCCAACGTCCTGACTTTC	CASSLGASSGANVLTF
TRBV27	-	-	TRBJ2-3	TGTGCCAGCAGTTTACTTAGCGGCAGCACAGATACGCAGTATTTT	CASSLLSGSTDTQYF
TRBV5-4	-	-	TRBJ2-3	TGTGCCAGCAGCTCGACAATGGGCGGGATGACAGATACGCAGTATTTT	CASSSTMGGMTDTQYF
TRBV27	TRBD1	-	TRBJ1-1	TGTGCCAGCAGTCAACCACGGGGACAGGGTATGAACACTGAAGCTTTCTTT	CASSQPRGQGMNTEAFF
TRBV6-6	TRBD1	-	TRBJ2-6	TGTGCCAGCAGGGATGGGACAGGTGGGGCCAACGTCCTGACTTTC	CASRDGTGGANVLTF
TRBV19	TRBD1	-	TRBJ1-5	TGTGCCAGTAGTATAGGACAGGGTTACAATCAGCCCCAGCATTTT	CASSIGQGYNQPQHF